The 23 T cell receptor beta chains in this list originate from one sample, sequenced in a study of OX40 agonist ivuxolimab in advanced cancers. The protocol was immunoSEQ multiplex PCR, while the TCRdb copy is restricted to in-frame clones and leaves out a portion. Of approximately 90,000 clones listed, 75% to 95% were seen once; the top ten hold about 1.7%. Here the sequenced sample was CD4+ or CD8+ T cells sorted from blood, taken in a trial of the OX40 agonist ivuxolimab. The receptors derive from an adult with an advanced solid tumor such as melanoma, head and neck, liver or kidney cancer.

This clone is a singleton in its sample. This chain connects TRBV7-9 to TRBJ2-2; 10 positions match TRBD1. The ends lost 5 bases at V and 4 bases at J; junction bases unmatched: 4. The CDR3 runs 15 residues. Germline V CDR1 and CDR2: SEHNR, FQNEAQ (reference sequence). This CDR3 reads CASSPRTGGTGELFF. The CDR3 nucleotides read TGTGCCAGCAGCCCCAGGACAGGGGGCACCGGGGAGCTGTTTTTT.

J is TRBJ2-3 and V is TRBV5-1; D not certain. V lost 7 bases and J 1 base, leaving 13 bases between the germline ends. The CDR3 totals 14 residues. The germline CDR1 and CDR2 sequences are SGHRS and YFSETQ. CDR3 coding DNA: TGCGCCAGCGGTACGGCTCTGGGCACAGATACGCAGTATTTT. Its protein is CASGTALGTDTQYF.

V is TRBV6-5 and J is TRBJ2-7, with 10 positions matching TRBD2. CDR1 and CDR2 (germline): MNHEY, SVGAGI. The J segment lost 2 bases and the V segment lost 0 bases, leaving 1 base of the junction unmatched. The CDR3 has 15 residues. The DNA for the CDR3 is TGTGCCAGCAGTTACTCGGGACTAGCGCCCTACGAGCAGTACTTC. Encoded protein: CASSYSGLAPYEQYF.

This rearrangement joins TRBV7-6 to TRBJ2-1; TRBD2 matches 7 bases. The length of the CDR3 is 14 residues. CDR1 and CDR2 from the germline V gene are SGHVS and FNYEAQ. Trimming removed 2 bases from V and 9 bases from J; junction bases left unmatched: 7. CDR3 amino acids: CASSLYSGTGEQFF. CDR3 DNA: TGTGCCAGCAGCTTATACAGCGGGACCGGTGAGCAGTTCTTC.

This clone has more than one count but fewer than ten. The chain carries TRBV19 and TRBJ2-3; D unresolved. The germline V gene encodes CDR1 LNHDA and CDR2 SQIVND (reference sequence). The CDR3 runs 14 residues. Between the trimmed V and J ends, which lost 8 bases and 1 base, there was a span of 13 bases. Here the CDR3 reads CASRRIGGTDTQYF. The CDR3 region has the DNA TGTGCCAGTCGTCGTATCGGCGGCACAGATACGCAGTATTTT.

This rearrangement joins TRBV5-1 to TRBJ1-5; D is ambiguous. This CDR3 spans 14 amino acids. Germline assignment: CDR1 SGHRS and CDR2 YFSETQ. V was shortened by 0 bases and J by 0 bases, with 4 bases between the two germline ends. The CDR3 nucleotides read TGCGCCAGCAGCTTGGGGGGTAGCAATCAGCCCCAGCATTTT. It codes for CASSLGGSNQPQHF.

This chain's CDR3 is CASSDPGGQGRYGYTF. Here the CDR3 DNA reads TGTGCCAGCAGTGATCCCGGGGGCCAGGGCCGCTATGGCTACACCTTC. The rearrangement links TRBV25-1 to TRBJ1-2, with a possible D match to TRBD1 (6 bases). Germline V gives CDR1 MGHDK, CDR2 SYGVNS. Trimming took off 3 bases at V and 4 bases at J, with 18 bases between the two ends. The CDR3 consists of 16 residues.

This clone came up once. The V gene is TRBV5-1, the J gene TRBJ2-5; weak D call: TRBD1 (5 bases). Germline lookup yields CDR1 SGHRS and CDR2 YFSETQ. V lost 4 bases, J lost 5 bases, and 15 bases lay in between. This CDR3 is built from 14 residues. The CDR3 nucleotides read TGCGCCAGCAGCGTCTCGCAGGGCTGGGAGACCCAGTACTTC. Amino acids: CASSVSQGWETQYF. The full variable domain, completed using reference TRBV5-1 and TRBJ2-5, is KAGVTQTPRYLIKTRGQQVTLSCSPISGHRSVSWYQQTPGQGLQFLFEYFSETQRNKGNFPGRFSGRQFSNSRSEMNVSTLELGDSALYLCASSVSQGWETQYFGPGTRLLVL.

This chain links TRBV11-2 with TRBJ2-1; TRBD2 might be the D (6 bases). CDR3 length equals 14 residues. Germline assignment: CDR1 SGHAT and CDR2 FQNNGV. V lost 4 bases and J lost 12, with 19 bases in between. This CDR3 is CASSSATGRGGQFF. CDR3 DNA: TGTGCCAGCAGCTCCGCGACGGGGCGGGGAGGGCAGTTCTTC.

The gene calls are TRBV4-3 and TRBJ2-1; D possibly corresponds to TRBD1 (5 bases). V dropped 4 bases and J dropped 5 bases, with 18 bases sitting between them. From germline, CDR1 is LGHNA and CDR2 YSLEER. This CDR3 comprises 16 residues. The DNA of the CDR3 is TGCGCCAGCAGCCCCCTGGGTCTCTGGGGCGACAATGAGCAGTTCTTC. Amino acid sequence: CASSPLGLWGDNEQFF.

J is TRBJ2-7 and V is TRBV5-8; 8 bases fit TRBD2. With V trimmed by 4 bases and J by 3 bases, 3 bases remained unmatched. The germline V gene encodes CDR1 SGHTS and CDR2 YDEGEE. This CDR3 is 13 amino acids long. The CDR3 nucleotides read TGTGCCAGCAGCATTGGGACTAGCTACGAGCAGTACTTC. This translates into CASSIGTSYEQYF.

The rearrangement uses TRBV19 and TRBJ2-1, with 8 bases fitting TRBD1. The CDR3 has 17 residues. Germline values: CDR1 LNHDA, CDR2 SQIVND (reference sequence). V dropped 0 bases and J dropped 2; count of bases not matched to a gene: 6. The CDR3 bases are TGTGCCAGTAGTATAGATAAGGGGACAGGAACCTACAATGAGCAGTTCTTC. As protein: CASSIDKGTGTYNEQFF.

The chain combines TRBV18 with TRBJ2-2; unclear D gene. This CDR3 contains 14 residues. Trimming took 8 bases from V and 2 from J, leaving 12 bases between them. CDR1 and CDR2 (germline): KGHSH, LQKENI. This CDR3 is CASTMEINTGELFF. Written as DNA, the CDR3 is TGTGCCAGCACAATGGAGATAAACACCGGGGAGCTGTTTTTT.

This rearrangement joins TRBV5-8 to TRBJ1-5; D ambiguous. Germline lookup yields CDR1 SGHTS and CDR2 YDEGEE. The CDR3 covers 16 residues. V dropped 0 bases and J dropped 0 bases, with 10 bases sitting between them. The CDR3 is CASSLVPGYSNQPQHF. CDR3 bases: TGTGCCAGCAGCTTGGTCCCCGGATATAGCAATCAGCCCCAGCATTTT.

The V gene is TRBV9, the J gene TRBJ2-7; D is possibly TRBD2 (6 bases). This CDR3 contains 14 residues. The V and J ends lost 3 bases and 3 bases respectively, with 13 bases between them. Germline V gives CDR1 SGDLS, CDR2 YYNGEE. CDR3 sequence reads: CASSAGSGYYEQYF. In DNA form, the CDR3 reads TGTGCCAGCAGCGCCGGGAGTGGGTACTACGAGCAGTACTTC.

The table lists this clone with a count of one. The chain joins TRBV11-3 to TRBJ2-3, with D maybe TRBD2 (5 bases). The germline V gene encodes CDR1 SGHNT and CDR2 YENEEA. With 3 bases removed from V and 2 bases from J, the gap between germline ends came to 9 bases. This CDR3 has 14 residues. CDR3 sequence: CASSFGLSTDTQYF. Here the CDR3 DNA reads TGTGCCAGCAGCTTTGGACTTTCCACAGATACGCAGTATTTT.

This rearrangement joins TRBV6-5 to TRBJ1-1, with D uncertain. Trimming left V 5 bases short and J 8 bases short, with 21 bases between. CDR1 and CDR2 (germline): MNHEY, SVGAGI. This CDR3 is built from 15 residues. CDR3 DNA sequence: TGTGCCAGCAGTCCAGCCCCTTCGCGGGTTAGAGAAGCTTTCTTT. Translated: CASSPAPSRVREAFF.

The CDR3 region has the DNA TGTGCCAGCAGTCCAGTTTCATCAGGTCACTATGGCTACACCTTC. It is translated as CASSPVSSGHYGYTF. The chain is built from TRBV28 and TRBJ1-2; D gene uncertain. This CDR3 comprises 15 residues. Trimming removed 5 bases at V and 3 bases at J, with 16 bases between. Germline V gene data show CDR1 as MDHEN and CDR2 as SYDVKM.

In this sample, this clone turned up once. The chain joins TRBV7-6 to TRBJ2-7, with TRBD2 identical over 7 bases. Germline-derived CDR1 and CDR2 are SGHVS and FNYEAQ. V gave up 1 base and J gave up 5 bases; unmatched junction bases: 8. CDR3 size: 15 residues. CDR3 in amino acids: CASSLVPGEGHEQYF. The CDR3, as DNA: TGTGCCAGCAGCTTAGTTCCGGGGGAGGGCCACGAGCAGTACTTC.

This sequence joins TRBV4-3 and TRBJ2-3; D possibly corresponds to TRBD1 (5 bases). This CDR3 spans 16 amino acids. Trimming took off 2 bases at V and 2 bases at J, with 14 bases between the two ends. Germline lookup yields CDR1 LGHNA and CDR2 YSLEER. The CDR3 protein is CASSQLGQLITDTQYF. The CDR3 coding sequence is TGCGCCAGCAGCCAACTGGGGCAGCTGATCACAGATACGCAGTATTTT.

The chain employs TRBV9 and TRBJ2-7; 10 bases match TRBD2. CDR1 SGDLS and CDR2 YYNGEE come from the germline V gene. The V segment lost 3 bases and the J segment 6 bases; nucleotides outside the gene matches: 12. The CDR3 is 16 residues long. CDR3 sequence: CASSAASSGSFGEQYF. Written as DNA, the CDR3 is TGTGCCAGCAGCGCTGCGTCTAGCGGGAGTTTCGGCGAGCAGTACTTC.

This clone was detected a few times. The chain employs TRBV5-1 and TRBJ1-1, with 11 positions matching TRBD1. The ends lost 3 bases at V and 3 bases at J; junction bases unmatched: 7. From germline, CDR1 is SGHRS and CDR2 YFSETQ. The CDR3 loop spans 16 amino acids. The CDR3 sequence: CASSWGTGGADTEAFF. CDR3 nucleotide sequence: TGCGCCAGCAGCTGGGGGACAGGGGGAGCGGACACTGAAGCTTTCTTT.

Turning to this clone: Other DNA variants within this sample encode the same CDR3. The rearrangement joins TRBV28 to TRBJ1-2; D unresolved. The CDR3 runs 12 residues. Per the germline V gene, CDR1 is MDHEN and CDR2 is SYDVKM. Trimming cost V 6 bases and J 2 bases, with 7 bases left between them. Here the CDR3 DNA reads TGTGCCAGCAGAACGGGGAACTATGGCTACACCTTC. Its protein is CASRTGNYGYTF.